One and the same sample provided the 30 T cell receptor beta chains below, sequenced in a study of cytomegalovirus exposure and HLA in healthy donors. PCR amplification relied on 60 Vbeta primers (plus 13 Jbeta primers). Assay: immunoSEQ multiplex PCR; the TCRdb copy retains only in-frame clones and omits some. Among roughly 100,000 clones listed, approximately 77% were seen once. The sample consisted of PBMCs. The receptors were gathered from a woman aged 40 to 50 in good health and CMV-seronegative.

The V and J genes are TRBV9 and TRBJ1-1; D is possibly TRBD1 (6 bases). CDR3 length equals 14 residues. Germline V gives CDR1 SGDLS, CDR2 YYNGEE. V lost 3 bases and J lost 5, with 14 bases in between. CDR3: CASSGTGQWTEAFF. The CDR3 nucleotides read TGTGCCAGCAGCGGAACAGGGCAGTGGACTGAAGCTTTCTTT.

This rearrangement joins TRBV6-5 to TRBJ1-1; the D gene is possibly TRBD1 (5 bases). CDR1 and CDR2 (germline): MNHEY, SVGAGI. V lost 4 bases, J lost 1 base, and 7 bases lay in between. The CDR3 loop spans 13 amino acids. The CDR3 reads CASSSGGNTEAFF. The CDR3 nucleotides are TGTGCCAGCAGTTCGGGGGGGAACACTGAAGCTTTCTTT.

The count of this clone is one. This chain joins TRBV30 and TRBJ1-6; 7 bases fit TRBD1. In germline, CDR1 is GTSNPN, CDR2 SVGIG (reference sequence). With 2 bases clipped from V and 5 bases from J, the junction kept 3 bases outside the gene matches. The CDR3 sequence is 14 residues long. The CDR3 sequence is CAWSWDRHNSPLHF. The CDR3 region has the DNA TGTGCCTGGAGTTGGGACAGACATAATTCACCCCTCCACTTT.

The chain carries TRBV7-3 and TRBJ2-1, with D possibly being TRBD2 (7 bases). V lost 6 bases to trimming and J lost 1 base, with 13 bases between them. The CDR3 is 15 residues long. CDR1 is SGHTA, CDR2 FQGTGA, per germline. CDR3 DNA sequence: TGTGCCAGCAGGCAACAGGGAGGGTCCTACAATGAGCAGTTCTTC. This translates into CASRQQGGSYNEQFF.

The chain links TRBV7-9 to TRBJ2-1; D is ambiguous. The CDR3 sequence is 14 residues long. CDR1 is SEHNR and CDR2 is FQNEAQ in the germline V gene (reference sequence). V was trimmed by 0 bases and J by 5 bases, leaving 8 bases between them. CDR3 in amino acids: CASSLALSDNEQFF. CDR3 nucleotides: TGTGCCAGCAGCTTAGCGCTGTCAGACAATGAGCAGTTCTTC.

The chain recombines TRBV29-1 with TRBJ2-5; 8 bases align to TRBD2. Trimming cost V 4 bases and J 7 bases; bases outside gene matches: 5. This CDR3 is 12 amino acids long. Germline loops: CDR1 SQVTM, CDR2 ANQGSEA. CDR3: CSVAGGARTQYF. In nucleotides, the CDR3 is TGCAGCGTTGCCGGGGGGGCGAGGACCCAGTACTTC.

This clone was observed a handful of times. The chain couples TRBV6-5 to TRBJ1-1; D is perhaps TRBD1 (5 bases). From germline, CDR1 is MNHEY and CDR2 SVGAGI. The CDR3 is 14 residues long. V shed 6 bases and J shed 1 base, with 12 bases lying between them. The chain's CDR3 is CASSRQRQNTEAFF. CDR3 nucleotides: TGTGCCAGCAGCAGACAGCGTCAGAACACTGAAGCTTTCTTT.

The rearrangement uses TRBV6-1 and TRBJ1-5; TRBD1 might be the D (5 bases). This CDR3 contains 15 residues. CDR1 is MNHNS, CDR2 SASEGT, per germline. Trimming removed 8 bases from V and 4 bases from J, with 18 bases in between. In DNA, the CDR3 is TGTGCCAGCGAATTTCAGGGAGGGCAAAATCAGCCCCAGCATTTT. As protein: CASEFQGGQNQPQHF.

The CDR3 region has the DNA TGTGCTAGTGCCCTACTCGGGACTGAAGCTTTCTTT. It codes for CASALLGTEAFF. The chain combines TRBV12-5 with TRBJ1-1; D unclear. Deletions cut 7 bases from V and 5 bases from J, with 11 bases between. CDR1 is LGHNT, CDR2 FRNRAP, per germline. There are 12 residues in the CDR3.

V gene TRBV11-2 combines with J gene TRBJ1-4, with 12 bases matching TRBD1. V trimming: 5 bases; J trimming: 7 bases; junction bases outside the gene matches: 5. Looked up from germline, CDR1 is SGHAT and CDR2 is FQNNGV. This CDR3 has 15 amino acids. In DNA form, the CDR3 reads TGTGCCAGCAGCCAAGGGACAGGGGGCGGTGAAAAACTGTTTTTT. As protein: CASSQGTGGGEKLFF.

The V gene is TRBV7-9, the J gene TRBJ2-7; 8 bases fit TRBD1. CDR1 and CDR2 from the germline V gene are SEHNR and FQNEAQ (reference sequence). This CDR3 is built from 15 residues. Germline trimming cut 1 base from V and 2 bases from J; bases unmatched to any gene: 4. Here the CDR3 DNA reads TGTGCCAGCAGCTTAGGGGACAGGTATCCCTACGAGCAGTACTTC. Its translation: CASSLGDRYPYEQYF.

The chain recombines TRBV5-1 with TRBJ2-2, with 8 bases matching TRBD1. This CDR3 is built from 17 residues. Germline V gene sequence: CDR1 SGHRS, CDR2 YFSETQ. With 5 bases clipped from V and 4 bases from J, the junction kept 13 bases outside the gene matches. The CDR3 nucleotides are TGCGCCAGCAGGCCTTCAGTGGGGACAGGAACCACCGGGGAGCTGTTTTTT. It yields the protein CASRPSVGTGTTGELFF. Full variable domain (remainder filled in from reference TRBV5-1 and TRBJ2-2): KAGVTQTPRYLIKTRGQQVTLSCSPISGHRSVSWYQQTPGQGLQFLFEYFSETQRNKGNFPGRFSGRQFSNSRSEMNVSTLELGDSALYLCASRPSVGTGTTGELFFGEGSRLTVL.

This clone occurred a few times. The CDR3 loop is CASSYSIPTSASTDTQYF. The CDR3 region has the DNA TGTGCCAGCAGTTACTCGATCCCCACTAGCGCTAGCACAGATACGCAGTATTTT. The chain carries TRBV6-7 and TRBJ2-3; TRBD2 aligns across 7 bases. TRBV6-7 is classed as an ORF, of uncertain function. This CDR3 comprises 18 residues. J lost 0 bases, V lost 0 bases, and 9 bases had no gene match.

The genes are TRBV6-6 and TRBJ2-7; possible D gene TRBD2, 7 bases. V dropped 10 bases and J dropped 4 bases, with 14 bases sitting between them. Germline CDR1 reads MNHNY; CDR2 reads SVGAGI (reference sequence). The length of the CDR3 is 12 residues. In DNA form, the CDR3 reads TGTGCCACCCGGGGGGCAGGGTACGAGCAGTACTTC. Translating gives CATRGAGYEQYF.

This clone was detected once. The V gene is TRBV5-1, the J gene TRBJ1-1, with 9 bases aligning to TRBD1. J gave up 8 bases and V 3 bases, and 5 bases lay outside the gene matches. The germline V gene has CDR1 SGHRS and CDR2 YFSETQ. The CDR3 extends over 13 amino acids. The CDR3 protein is CASSWGQGAEAFF. The CDR3 bases are TGCGCCAGCAGCTGGGGACAGGGAGCAGAAGCTTTCTTT.

The V and J genes are TRBV12-5 and TRBJ1-4; D remains ambiguous. The CDR3 totals 13 residues. V lost 6 bases and J 3 bases, leaving 8 bases between the germline ends. CDR1 and CDR2 (germline): LGHNT, FRNRAP. The CDR3 DNA is TGTGCTAGTGGGGAGGCGGCTAATGAAAAACTGTTTTTT. Translated: CASGEAANEKLFF. The full variable domain, with the rest looked up from reference TRBV12-5 and TRBJ1-4, is DARVTQTPRHKVTEMGQEVTMRCQPILGHNTVFWYRQTMMQGLELLAYFRNRAPLDDSGMPKDRFSAEMPDATLATLKIQPSEPRDSAVYFCASGEAANEKLFFGSGTQLSVL.

This chain joins TRBV11-1 and TRBJ2-7; TRBD2 is a possible D gene (7 bases). Germline V gene sequence: CDR1 SGHAT, CDR2 FQDESV (reference sequence). The CDR3 runs 15 residues. Trimming took 5 bases from V and 3 from J, leaving 17 bases between them. DNA of the CDR3: TGTGCCAGCAGCCTAAGTGGGGGGGCTAACTACGAGCAGTACTTC. This codes for CASSLSGGANYEQYF. The entire variable domain, with the rest obtained from reference TRBV11-1 and TRBJ2-7, is as follows: EAEVAQSPRYKITEKSQAVAFWCDPISGHATLYWYRQILGQGPELLVQFQDESVVDDSQLPKDRFSAERLKGVDSTLKIQPAELGDSAMYLCASSLSGGANYEQYFGPGTRLTVT.

The chain recombines TRBV2 with TRBJ2-5; D remains unclear. The CDR3 contains 10 residues. Trimming left V 6 bases short and J 5 bases short, with 4 bases between. The germline CDR1 and CDR2 sequences are SNHLY and FYNNEI. CDR3 in DNA: TGTGCCAGCAGGCAGGAGACCCAGTACTTC. This encodes CASRQETQYF.

The chain combines TRBV15 with TRBJ2-1, with 8 bases that match TRBD2. The CDR3 spans 14 residues. Trimming at V came to 1 base and at J to 7 bases, leaving 3 bases not matched to a gene. Germline lookup yields CDR1 LNHNV and CDR2 YYDKDF (reference sequence). The CDR3 nucleotides read TGTGCCACCAGCAGAGCGGGGGGGTGGAATGAGCAGTTCTTC. It codes for CATSRAGGWNEQFF.

The chain uses TRBV4-2 and TRBJ2-5; 8 bases line up with TRBD1. Germline CDR1 reads LGHNA; CDR2 reads YNFKEQ. The ends lost 3 bases at V and 7 bases at J; junction bases unmatched: 7. The CDR3 is 14 amino acids. CDR3 sequence: CASSQDRVGWTQYF. In nucleotides, the CDR3 is TGTGCCAGCAGCCAGGACAGGGTAGGTTGGACCCAGTACTTC.

A remark on this clone: This CDR3 is missing its conserved last phenylalanine or tryptophan, likely due to a read error. The chain joins TRBV25-1 to TRBJ1-2, with D hard to call. The CDR3 runs 13 residues. V was clipped by 5 bases and J by 2 bases, with 9 bases between them. Germline lookup yields CDR1 MGHDK and CDR2 SYGVNS. The CDR3 DNA sequence: TGTGCCAGCAGTTTTTCCAACAACTATGGCTACACCGTC. It specifies CASSFSNNYGYTV.

This clone was seen just once. The V and J genes are TRBV6-5 and TRBJ2-7, with TRBD2 identical over 8 bases. Germline V gene sequence: CDR1 MNHEY, CDR2 SVGAGI. The CDR3 length is 15 residues. J gave up 0 bases and V 6 bases, and 7 bases lay outside the gene matches. CDR3 sequence (DNA): TGTGCCAGCAGACCCTCGGGAGGGGTCTCCTACGAGCAGTACTTC. Translating it yields CASRPSGGVSYEQYF.

V usage is TRBV4-3 and J usage is TRBJ1-3; a weak D match, TRBD1 (5 bases). Germline CDR1 reads LGHNA; CDR2 reads YSLEER. Trimming cost V 0 bases and J 2 bases, with 14 bases left between them. This CDR3 comprises 17 residues. The CDR3 region has the DNA TGCGCCAGCAGCCAAGACGCCTCAGGGCGCCCTGGAAACACCATATATTTT. It encodes CASSQDASGRPGNTIYF.

This sequence joins TRBV9 and TRBJ1-1, with 8 positions matching TRBD1. The CDR3 totals 16 residues. With 0 bases clipped from V and 1 base from J, the junction kept 5 bases outside the gene matches. Germline V lookup: CDR1 SGDLS, CDR2 YYNGEE. The CDR3 DNA sequence: TGTGCCAGCAGCGTAGGCACAGGGGGATGGAACACTGAAGCTTTCTTT. Translation gives CASSVGTGGWNTEAFF.

Comment on this clone: Other DNA sequences in this sample translate to the same CDR3. The V call is TRBV7-9, the J call TRBJ2-7; D might be TRBD2 (5 bases). The CDR3 is 12 residues long. CDR1 and CDR2 (germline): SEHNR, FQNEAQ (reference sequence). V lost 2 bases, J lost 3 bases, and 5 bases lay in between. The DNA of the CDR3 is TGTGCCAGCAGCTTACGGGGCTACGAGCAGTACTTC. Protein: CASSLRGYEQYF.

The CDR3 is CATFPSTGDSVQAFF. The CDR3 DNA is TGTGCCACATTTCCGTCTACCGGGGACAGCGTTCAAGCTTTCTTT. The rearrangement uses TRBV19 and TRBJ1-1; TRBD1 matches 7 bases. CDR1 LNHDA and CDR2 SQIVND come from the germline V gene (reference sequence). The CDR3 loop spans 15 amino acids. The ends lost 10 bases at V and 9 bases at J; junction bases unmatched: 20.

The chain links TRBV5-4 to TRBJ2-4; D perhaps matches TRBD2 (6 bases). The CDR3 loop spans 14 amino acids. Germline V gene lookup returns CDR1 SGHNT and CDR2 YYREEE (reference sequence). V was trimmed by 3 bases and J by 8 bases, leaving 15 bases between them. CDR3 loop: CASSSSGELDIQYF. Written as DNA, the CDR3 is TGTGCCAGCAGCTCCTCGGGAGAATTGGACATTCAGTACTTC.

The chain uses TRBV4-2 and TRBJ2-3, with D perhaps TRBD1 (5 bases). The germline V gene encodes CDR1 LGHNA and CDR2 YNFKEQ. The CDR3 loop spans 18 amino acids. V lost 0 bases to trimming and J lost 2 bases, with 18 bases between them. CDR3 sequence (DNA): TGTGCCAGCAGCCAAGACTTTCGTGGGAAGGGGTCCACAGATACGCAGTATTTT. This sequence encodes CASSQDFRGKGSTDTQYF.

The gene calls are TRBV19 and TRBJ1-5; D is perhaps TRBD1 (6 bases). With 6 bases removed from V and 4 bases from J, the gap between germline ends came to 13 bases. The V gene's germline CDR1 is LNHDA and CDR2 SQIVND (reference sequence). The CDR3 covers 14 residues. CDR3 sequence: CASRSWQGNQPQHF. CDR3 DNA sequence: TGTGCCAGTAGAAGTTGGCAGGGGAATCAGCCCCAGCATTTT.

The chain couples TRBV11-2 to TRBJ2-7; D perhaps matches TRBD1 (5 bases). V lost 1 base and J 5 bases, leaving 6 bases between the germline ends. CDR3 length: 12 amino acids. CDR1 and CDR2 from the germline V gene are SGHAT and FQNNGV. In DNA form, the CDR3 reads TGTGCCAGCAGCTTAGTAGGGGACGAGCAGTACTTC. Amino acids: CASSLVGDEQYF. Supplemented by reference TRBV11-2 and TRBJ2-7, the full variable domain reads EAGVAQSPRYKIIEKRQSVAFWCNPISGHATLYWYQQILGQGPKLLIQFQNNGVVDDSQLPKDRFSAERLKGVDSTLKIQPAKLEDSAVYLCASSLVGDEQYFGPGTRLTVT.